One sample yielded the 13 T cell receptor beta chains listed below, sequenced in a study of blood T cell repertoires in COVID-19. TCRdb's copy holds only in-frame clones and misses some; the assay was immunoSEQ multiplex PCR. Among some 260,000 clones listed, roughly 87% were seen once. Sequencing was performed on PBMCs or T cells enriched from blood (not recorded which). Receptors originate from a woman between 25 and 40 years old with acute COVID-19.

A note on this clone: At one boundary the junction diverges from the germline segment, which might be a read error. The rearrangement joins TRBV6-8 to TRBJ2-4; D gene uncertain. Germline CDR1 reads MNHGY; CDR2 reads SAAAGT. CDR3 length: 13 amino acids. CDR3 DNA sequence: TGTGCCAGGAGTTGTCCTGTCAAAAACATTCAGTACTTC. Protein: CARSCPVKNIQYF.

The CDR3 DNA follows: TGTGCCAGCAGCTTAATTACTAGCGGGGGGGCCAACTACAATGAGCAGTTCTTC. As protein: CASSLITSGGANYNEQFF. The chain couples TRBV11-2 to TRBJ2-1, with 13 positions matching TRBD2. The trim removed 2 bases at V and 3 bases at J, leaving 7 bases unmatched. The CDR3 is made up of 18 amino acids. The germline V gene encodes CDR1 SGHAT and CDR2 FQNNGV.

This clone has just one count. This chain connects TRBV5-1 to TRBJ1-5; 8 bases line up with TRBD1. J lost 6 bases, V lost 0 bases, and 8 bases had no gene match. Germline V lookup: CDR1 SGHRS, CDR2 YFSETQ. The CDR3 is made up of 16 amino acids. DNA for the CDR3: TGCGCCAGCAGCTTGGGTGACCAGGGGGCTGGTCAGCCCCAGCATTTT. It specifies CASSLGDQGAGQPQHF. Supplemented by reference TRBV5-1 and TRBJ1-5, the full variable domain reads KAGVTQTPRYLIKTRGQQVTLSCSPISGHRSVSWYQQTPGQGLQFLFEYFSETQRNKGNFPGRFSGRQFSNSRSEMNVSTLELGDSALYLCASSLGDQGAGQPQHFGDGTRLSIL.

As for this clone: The germline gene is not matched at one end of the junction; a read error may be the cause. The rearrangement links TRBV18 to TRBJ2-4, with TRBD1 identical over 10 bases. Germline CDR1 KGHSH, CDR2 LQKENI. The length of the CDR3 is 12 residues. The CDR3 sequence: CASSQTGTGVDF. Written as DNA, the CDR3 is TGTGCCAGCTCGCAAACCGGGACAGGGGTTGACTTC.

This clone was seen more than once but under ten times. The CDR3 is CASSITGAYGYTF. The CDR3 DNA reads as TGTGCCAGCAGTATAACAGGGGCCTATGGCTACACCTTC. V usage is TRBV27 and J usage is TRBJ1-2; 7 nucleotides match TRBD1. The CDR3 has 13 residues. V trimming: 5 bases; J trimming: 4 bases; junction bases outside the gene matches: 4. Germline loops: CDR1 MNHEY, CDR2 SMNVEV (reference sequence).

The gene calls are TRBV7-2 and TRBJ2-5, with 7 bases fitting TRBD2. Germline V gene data show CDR1 as SGHTA and CDR2 as FQGNSA. The junction had 9 bases not matched to a gene; V was cut back by 7 bases and J by 4 bases. The CDR3 loop spans 14 amino acids. The CDR3 sequence is CASTLGRGRETQYF. CDR3 nucleotide sequence: TGTGCCAGCACCCTTGGGCGCGGGAGAGAGACCCAGTACTTC.

In DNA, the CDR3 is TGTGCCAGCAGCACGACCTCCAGCGGGAGCTACTCCTACAATGAGCAGTTCTTC. It yields the protein CASSTTSSGSYSYNEQFF. The V and J genes are TRBV7-2 and TRBJ2-1, with 8 bases identical to TRBD2. In germline, CDR1 is SGHTA, CDR2 FQGNSA. The V gene end was trimmed by 5 bases and the J gene end by 0 bases; junction bases not matched to a gene: 12. This CDR3 has 18 amino acids.

The chain recombines TRBV7-2 with TRBJ1-6; 12 bases are a match to TRBD1. Germline V gene sequence: CDR1 SGHTA, CDR2 FQGNSA. This CDR3 is 14 amino acids long. V dropped 5 bases and J dropped 12; count of bases not matched to a gene: 5. CDR3 loop: CASSPGQGARPLHF. The CDR3 DNA is TGTGCCAGCAGCCCGGGACAGGGGGCAAGACCCCTCCACTTT.

The CDR3 DNA is TGTGCCATCAGTGGGACACAGGGAAACACCATATATTTT. It codes for CAISGTQGNTIYF. The rearrangement uses TRBV10-3 and TRBJ1-3; tentatively, D is TRBD1 (5 bases). The CDR3 loop spans 13 amino acids. CDR1 and CDR2 from the germline V gene are ENHRY and SYGVKD. The V and J ends lost 4 bases and 4 bases respectively, with 8 bases between them.

This chain links TRBV6-2 or TRBV6-3 with TRBJ2-3; tentatively, D is TRBD2 (6 bases). The germline V and J ends were trimmed by 4 bases and 7 bases, with 18 bases remaining between them. This CDR3 comprises 15 residues. Per the germline V gene, CDR1 is MNHEY and CDR2 is SVGEGT. CDR3 sequence: CASSLALTSSNTQYF. CDR3 DNA sequence: TGTGCCAGCAGTTTAGCCCTGACTAGTTCTAATACGCAGTATTTT.

This chain connects TRBV5-6 to TRBJ1-5; D call uncertain. The ends were cut back, 2 bases at V and 0 bases at J, with 6 bases in the middle. Per the germline V gene, CDR1 is SGHDT and CDR2 is YYEEEE. The CDR3 is made up of 14 amino acids. The CDR3 loop is CASSFRDSNQPQHF. The CDR3 DNA sequence: TGTGCCAGCAGCTTTCGAGATAGCAATCAGCCCCAGCATTTT.

The V call is TRBV5-1, the J call TRBJ2-5; 9 bases match TRBD1. The ends lost 0 bases at V and 2 bases at J; junction bases unmatched: 5. The CDR3 consists of 16 residues. Germline CDR1 reads SGHRS; CDR2 reads YFSETQ. The CDR3 region is CASSLGDRDRQETQYF. CDR3 sequence (DNA): TGCGCCAGCAGCTTGGGGGACAGGGATCGGCAAGAGACCCAGTACTTC.

This chain joins TRBV7-8 and TRBJ1-5; 9 bases are a match to TRBD1. V was clipped by 5 bases and J by 0 bases; unmatched bases: 14. There are 19 residues in the CDR3. CDR1 and CDR2 (germline): SGHVS, FQNEAQ. The CDR3 DNA is TGTGCCAGCAGCCTAACGGGACAGGGAGGGGTCAATAGCAATCAGCCCCAGCATTTT. It is translated as CASSLTGQGGVNSNQPQHF.